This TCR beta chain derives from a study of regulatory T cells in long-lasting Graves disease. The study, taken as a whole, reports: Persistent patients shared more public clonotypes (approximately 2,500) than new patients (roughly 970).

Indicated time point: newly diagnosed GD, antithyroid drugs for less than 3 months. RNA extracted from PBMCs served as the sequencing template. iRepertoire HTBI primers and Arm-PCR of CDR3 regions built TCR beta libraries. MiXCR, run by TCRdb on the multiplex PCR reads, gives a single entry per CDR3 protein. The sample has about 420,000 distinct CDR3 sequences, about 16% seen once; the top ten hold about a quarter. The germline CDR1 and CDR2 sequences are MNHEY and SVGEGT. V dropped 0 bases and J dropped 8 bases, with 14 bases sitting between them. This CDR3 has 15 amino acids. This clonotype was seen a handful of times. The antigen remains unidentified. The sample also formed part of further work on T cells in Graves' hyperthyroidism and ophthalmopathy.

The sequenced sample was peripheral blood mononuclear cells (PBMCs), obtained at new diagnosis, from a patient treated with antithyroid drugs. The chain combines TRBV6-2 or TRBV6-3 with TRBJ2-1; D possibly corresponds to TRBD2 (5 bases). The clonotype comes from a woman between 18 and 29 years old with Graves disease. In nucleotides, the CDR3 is TGTGCCAGCAGTTACTCAAGAAGATCCGGGGATGAGCAGTTCTTC. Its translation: CASSYSRRSGDEQFF.